Here is one T cell receptor (beta chain) with its context. The observed sequence ends 3 residues before the CDR3 terminus, with the missing tail filled in from the germline J gene. Most patients and controls had Caucasian heritage. Method: immunoSEQ multiplex PCR; TCRdb's copy keeps in-frame clones and lacks some. The sample contains roughly 50,000 clones, none of them singletons. This record belongs to a study of T cell clonality in common variable immunodeficiency. The CDR3 is 13 residues long. Germline V CDR1 and CDR2: KGHSH, LQKENI. This chain connects TRBV18 to TRBJ1-2; the D is unclear. This TCR derives from a person aged 18 to 75 in good health. Sequencing was carried out using peripheral blood mononuclear cells. The CDR3 here is CASSPPITDTYTF. CDR3 DNA, as far as it was read: TGTGCCAGCTCACCACCGATAACAGATACC.